These 13 T cell receptor beta chains originate from one sample sequenced in a study of CD8 T cells in Susac syndrome. An amount of RNA that ranged from about 0.45 to 1 ug was reverse transcribed with random hexamers. TCRdb independently ran MiXCR on the immunoSEQ multiplex PCR reads; one entry per CDR3 protein. The repertoire consists of about 160,000 distinct CDR3 sequences, with about 94% occurring once and the leading ten covering more than 0.11%. Sequencing was performed on CD4+ T cells from PBMCs. Receptor source: a human donor in good health.

The V call is TRBV20-1, the J call TRBJ2-3; D unclear. This CDR3 is built from 12 residues. Germline V gene lookup returns CDR1 DFQATT and CDR2 SNEGSKA (reference sequence). Trimming took 5 bases from V and 0 from J, leaving 6 bases between them. The CDR3 region is CSALVSTDTQYF. The CDR3 DNA follows: TGCAGTGCTCTAGTTAGCACAGATACGCAGTATTTT.

The gene calls are TRBV11-3 and TRBJ1-6; D gene uncertain. From germline, CDR1 is SGHNT and CDR2 YENEEA. The CDR3 totals 14 residues. V lost 6 bases and J 5 bases, leaving 11 bases between the germline ends. This CDR3 reads CASSFRGDNSPLHF. The DNA of the CDR3 is TGTGCCAGCAGTTTTCGCGGCGATAATTCACCCCTCCACTTT.

The chain couples TRBV3-1 to TRBJ1-1, with a weak D call TRBD1 (5 bases). Germline V gives CDR1 LGHDT, CDR2 YNNKEL (reference sequence). Trimming cost V 8 bases and J 0 bases, with 13 bases left between them. This CDR3 region has 14 residues. CDR3 sequence: CASSRGGMNTEAFF. The CDR3 nucleotides are TGTGCCAGCTCCCGGGGCGGCATGAACACTGAAGCTTTCTTT.

The chain is built from TRBV5-1 and TRBJ2-2; 10 nucleotides line up with TRBD1. Germline-derived CDR1 and CDR2 are SGHRS and YFSETQ. The CDR3 consists of 15 residues. Trimming took 4 bases from V and 7 from J; bases not matched to a gene: 7. CDR3 sequence reads: CASSPGQGIFGELFF. CDR3 in DNA: TGCGCCAGCAGCCCGGGACAGGGGATATTCGGGGAGCTGTTTTTT.

The chain couples TRBV20-1 to TRBJ1-5, with a weak D call TRBD1 (5 bases). Trimming took 6 bases from V and 0 from J, leaving 9 bases between them. The CDR3 totals 13 residues. Germline-derived CDR1 and CDR2 are DFQATT and SNEGSKA (reference sequence). The DNA of the CDR3 is TGCAGTGCGAAGACAGATAGCAATCAGCCCCAGCATTTT. As protein: CSAKTDSNQPQHF.

The rearrangement links TRBV3-1 to TRBJ2-2; no clear D. V gave up 8 bases and J gave up 7 bases, with 8 bases separating them. The CDR3 has 11 amino acids. Germline V lookup: CDR1 LGHDT, CDR2 YNNKEL (reference sequence). The CDR3 protein is CASSLVGELFF. The DNA for the CDR3 is TGTGCCAGCTCCCTCGTCGGGGAGCTGTTTTTT. Full variable domain (rest looked up from reference TRBV3-1 and TRBJ2-2): DTAVSQTPKYLVTQMGNDKSIKCEQNLGHDTMYWYKQDSKKFLKIMFSYNNKELIINETVPNRFSPKSPDKAHLNLHINSLELGDSAVYFCASSLVGELFFGEGSRLTVL.

The chain couples TRBV14 to TRBJ2-2; 7 bases fit TRBD1. The V gene end was trimmed by 5 bases and the J gene end by 4 bases; junction bases not matched to a gene: 7. This CDR3 comprises 15 residues. Germline CDR1 SGHDN, CDR2 FVKESK. The CDR3 nucleotides are TGTGCCAGCAGCGCCCGACAGGGCCTCACCGGGGAGCTGTTTTTT. Protein: CASSARQGLTGELFF.

The chain joins TRBV29-1 to TRBJ2-2; the D gene is possibly TRBD2 (5 bases). Between the trimmed V and J ends, which lost 4 bases and 6 bases, there was a span of 15 bases. The CDR3 spans 14 residues. Germline CDR1 and CDR2: SQVTM and ANQGSEA. For the CDR3, the DNA is TGCAGCGTTGGACGATTCGACGGGGCCGGGGAGCTGTTTTTT. Translating it yields CSVGRFDGAGELFF.

The gene calls are TRBV7-2 and TRBJ2-7, with D unclear. CDR3 length: 13 amino acids. Trimming stripped 3 bases from V and 7 bases from J, with 13 bases between. The germline V gene encodes CDR1 SGHTA and CDR2 FQGNSA. This CDR3 reads CASSFGLVWEQYF. CDR3 sequence (DNA): TGTGCCAGCAGCTTCGGCCTAGTGTGGGAGCAGTACTTC. Using reference TRBV7-2 and TRBJ2-7 for the parts outside the CDR3, the full variable domain is GAGVSQSPSNKVTEKGKDVELRCDPISGHTALYWYRQSLGQGLEFLIYFQGNSAPDKSGLPSDRFSAERTGGSVSTLTIQRTQQEDSAVYLCASSFGLVWEQYFGPGTRLTVT.

This clonotype was detected once. This chain joins TRBV6-5 and TRBJ1-2; 12 bases match TRBD1. The CDR3 contains 15 residues. J lost 8 bases, V lost 4 bases, and 8 bases had no gene match. The germline gives CDR1 MNHEY, CDR2 SVGAGI. The CDR3 protein is CASSWPGQGAWGYTF. For the CDR3, the DNA is TGTGCCAGCAGTTGGCCGGGACAGGGGGCGTGGGGCTACACCTTC.

The V gene is TRBV20-1, the J gene TRBJ1-5, with D tentatively TRBD1 (5 bases). Germline V gene data show CDR1 as DFQATT and CDR2 as SNEGSKA (reference sequence). The CDR3 runs 13 residues. V lost 3 bases and J 2 bases, leaving 8 bases between the germline ends. CDR3 coding DNA: TGCAGTGCTAGCGGGGGGGGCAATCAGCCCCAGCATTTT. Translation: CSASGGGNQPQHF.

This clonotype was observed a single time. This chain joins TRBV9 and TRBJ2-4; perhaps TRBD2 as D (5 bases). Trimming took off 0 bases at V and 0 bases at J, with 7 bases between the two ends. The CDR3 consists of 15 residues. Per the germline V gene, CDR1 is SGDLS and CDR2 is YYNGEE. For the CDR3, the DNA is TGTGCCAGCAGCGTAGGCGGAGGAGCCAAAAACATTCAGTACTTC. Its translation: CASSVGGGAKNIQYF.

The chain combines TRBV19 with TRBJ1-2, with a tentative D call TRBD1 (5 bases). The CDR3 contains 13 residues. Germline values: CDR1 LNHDA, CDR2 SQIVND (reference sequence). V was trimmed by 2 bases and J by 2 bases, leaving 6 bases between them. CDR3: CASSITGNYGYTF. The CDR3 DNA reads TGTGCCAGTAGTATAACAGGAAACTATGGCTACACCTTC.